The rows below give T cell receptor beta chains drawn from one sample of a study of blood T cell repertoires in COVID-19. Only in-frame clones appear in the TCRdb table, and some are missing; sequencing was by immunoSEQ multiplex PCR. Found here are more than 200,000 clones, about 85% of them singletons; the top ten hold 11%. Sequencing input: PBMCs or T cells enriched from blood (not recorded which). All receptors come from a man younger than 45 who had recovered from COVID-19. Each CDR3 is given with its conserved first and last residue. D genes are given only for firm matches. Clone sizes are given selectively: once, few, many, or a class where the clone is expanded.

D,J,size,V,DNA,CDR3
TRBD2,TRBJ2-2,once,TRBV7-9,TGTGCCAGCAGCTTCGGACTAGCGGGAGGTGGCACCGGGGAGCTGTTTTTT,CASSFGLAGGGTGELFF
TRBD1,TRBJ1-6,-,TRBV2,TGTGCCATCACCACCGGGACAGTGAATTCACCCCTCCACTTT,CAITTGTVNSPLHF
TRBD1,TRBJ2-2,-,TRBV3-1/TRBV3-2,TGTGCCAGCAGCACCTACAGGGGGCGCGACTCCGGGGAGCTGTTTTTT,CASSTYRGRDSGELFF
TRBD2,TRBJ2-3,-,TRBV27,TGTGCCAGCAGTCGCGTTACAGCGGGGGGGCCAGATACGCAGTATTTT,CASSRVTAGGPDTQYF
-,TRBJ1-4,-,TRBV4-1,TGCGCCAGCAGCCAAGAAAATGTCAGGGGCGGTTCACTGTTTTTT,CASSQENVRGGSLFF
-,TRBJ2-2,once,TRBV11-2,TGTGCCAGCAGCTTACAAGGGGTGGCCGGGGAGCTGTTTTTT,CASSLQGVAGELFF
-,TRBJ1-5,-,TRBV6-5,TGTGCCAGCAGTTATTTGAGTGGCAATCAGCCCCAGCATTTT,CASSYLSGNQPQHF
TRBD1,TRBJ1-1,-,TRBV28,TGTGCCAGCAGTTCAAGGGGGCTTACGAACACTGAAGCTTTCTTT,CASSSRGLTNTEAFF
-,TRBJ2-5,-,TRBV27,TGTGCCACCAAGGGGGGGGGACGAGAGACCCAGTACTTC,CATKGGGRETQYF
TRBD2,TRBJ2-1,-,TRBV10-1,TGCGCCACCTCCAAGGGTACTAGCGGGTCCTCCTACAATGAGCAGTTCTTC,CATSKGTSGSSYNEQFF
TRBD1,TRBJ1-4,-,TRBV5-4,TGTGCCAGCAGCGTGCGGACAGGGACGGAGAGTGAAAAACTGTTTTTT,CASSVRTGTESEKLFF
-,TRBJ1-1,-,TRBV3-1/TRBV3-2,TGTGCCAGCAGCCAAGATCGTTCAGGGATTGCTGAAGCTTTCTTT,CASSQDRSGIAEAFF
TRBD2,TRBJ2-7,once,TRBV13,TGTGCCAGCAGCCAGAGGACTAGCGGGTTAGCCTACGAGCAGTACTTC,CASSQRTSGLAYEQYF
-,TRBJ2-3,-,TRBV7-9,TGTGCCAGCAGCTACAGGAGCACTAGCACAGATACGCAGTATTTT,CASSYRSTSTDTQYF
-,TRBJ2-7,-,TRBV7-9,TGTGCCAGCAGCTTAGGTGGAGGGCCAACCTACGAGCAGTACTTC,CASSLGGGPTYEQYF
TRBD1,TRBJ1-6,-,TRBV19,TGTGCCAGTAGTCTACAGGGGACCCGGAGCTCCTATAATTCACCCCTCCACTTT,CASSLQGTRSSYNSPLHF
TRBD1,TRBJ2-3,-,TRBV7-9,TGTGCCAGCAGCTCCAGACAGGGGACAAACACAGATACGCAGTATTTT,CASSSRQGTNTDTQYF
TRBD1,TRBJ1-2,-,TRBV5-4,TGTGCCAGCAGCTTGCGGTCAGGGGGGCGTTCTAACTATGGCTACACCTTC,CASSLRSGGRSNYGYTF
-,TRBJ1-1,-,TRBV7-8,TGTGCCAGCAGCGAACTCAACAGGGAAATGAACACTGAAGCTTTCTTT,CASSELNREMNTEAFF
TRBD1,TRBJ2-7,-,TRBV15,TGTGCCACCAGCAGCCGGGACAGGGTTATAAGCGAGCAGTACTTC,CATSSRDRVISEQYF
-,TRBJ1-1,-,TRBV6-5,TGTGCCAGCAGTTTTGGGCAGCAAGCTTTCTTT,CASSFGQQAFF